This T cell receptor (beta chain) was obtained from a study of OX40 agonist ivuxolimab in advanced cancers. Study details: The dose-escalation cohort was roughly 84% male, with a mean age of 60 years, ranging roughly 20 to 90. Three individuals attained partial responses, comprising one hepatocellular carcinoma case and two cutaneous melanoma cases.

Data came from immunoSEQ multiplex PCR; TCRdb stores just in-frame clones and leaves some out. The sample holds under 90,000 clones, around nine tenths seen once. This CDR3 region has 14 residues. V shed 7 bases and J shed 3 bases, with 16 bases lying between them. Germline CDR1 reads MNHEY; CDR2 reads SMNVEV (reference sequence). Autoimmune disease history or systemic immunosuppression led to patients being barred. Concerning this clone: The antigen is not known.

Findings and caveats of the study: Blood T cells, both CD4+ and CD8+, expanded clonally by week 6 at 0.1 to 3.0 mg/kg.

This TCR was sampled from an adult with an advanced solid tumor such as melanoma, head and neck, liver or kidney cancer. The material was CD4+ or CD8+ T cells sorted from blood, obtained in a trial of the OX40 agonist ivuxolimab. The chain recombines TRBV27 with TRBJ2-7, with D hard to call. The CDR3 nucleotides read TGTGCCAGCACCCGTGGGCCAGCCTACTACGAGCAGTACTTC. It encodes CASTRGPAYYEQYF.